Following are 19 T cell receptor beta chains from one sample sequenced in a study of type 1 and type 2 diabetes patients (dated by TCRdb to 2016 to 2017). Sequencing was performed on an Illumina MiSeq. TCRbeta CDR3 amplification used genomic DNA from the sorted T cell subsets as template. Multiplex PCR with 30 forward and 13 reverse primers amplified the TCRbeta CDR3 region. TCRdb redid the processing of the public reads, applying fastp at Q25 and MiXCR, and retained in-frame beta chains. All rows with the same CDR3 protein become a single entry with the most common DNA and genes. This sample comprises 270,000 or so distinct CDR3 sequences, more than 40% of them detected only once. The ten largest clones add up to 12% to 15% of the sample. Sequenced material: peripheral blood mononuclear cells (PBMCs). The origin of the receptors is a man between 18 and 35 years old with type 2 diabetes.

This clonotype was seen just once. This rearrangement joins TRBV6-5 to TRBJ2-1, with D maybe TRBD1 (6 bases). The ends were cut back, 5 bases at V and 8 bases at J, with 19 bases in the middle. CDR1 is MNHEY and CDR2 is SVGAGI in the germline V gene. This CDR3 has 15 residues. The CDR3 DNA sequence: TGTGCCAGCAGTGAGACTGAACAGGGCGCAGATGAGCAGTTCTTC. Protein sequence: CASSETEQGADEQFF.

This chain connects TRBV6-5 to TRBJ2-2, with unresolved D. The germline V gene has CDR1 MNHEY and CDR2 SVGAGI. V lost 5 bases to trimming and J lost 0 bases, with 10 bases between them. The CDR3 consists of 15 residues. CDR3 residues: CASSLSRANTGELFF. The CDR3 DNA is TGTGCCAGCAGTCTCTCAAGGGCGAACACCGGGGAGCTGTTTTTT.

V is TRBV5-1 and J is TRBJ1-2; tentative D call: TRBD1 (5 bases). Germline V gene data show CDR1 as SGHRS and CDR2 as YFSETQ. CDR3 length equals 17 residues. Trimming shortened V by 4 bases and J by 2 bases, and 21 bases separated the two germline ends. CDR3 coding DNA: TGCGCCAGCAGCCCCAAGGTAGGGGCATTATTAAACTATGGCTACACCTTC. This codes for CASSPKVGALLNYGYTF.

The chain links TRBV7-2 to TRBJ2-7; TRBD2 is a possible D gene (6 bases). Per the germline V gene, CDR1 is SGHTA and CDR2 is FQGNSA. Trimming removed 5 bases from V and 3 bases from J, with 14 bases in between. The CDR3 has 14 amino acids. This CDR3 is CASSPPGRNYEQYF. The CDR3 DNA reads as TGTGCCAGCAGCCCACCAGGGAGGAACTACGAGCAGTACTTC. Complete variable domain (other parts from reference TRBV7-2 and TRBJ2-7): GAGVSQSPSNKVTEKGKDVELRCDPISGHTALYWYRQSLGQGLEFLIYFQGNSAPDKSGLPSDRFSAERTGGSVSTLTIQRTQQEDSAVYLCASSPPGRNYEQYFGPGTRLTVT.

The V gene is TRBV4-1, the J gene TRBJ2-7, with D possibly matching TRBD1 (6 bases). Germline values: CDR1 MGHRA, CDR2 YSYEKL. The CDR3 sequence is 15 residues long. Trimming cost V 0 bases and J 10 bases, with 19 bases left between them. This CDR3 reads CASSQDLTRGGDQYF. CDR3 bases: TGCGCCAGCAGCCAAGATCTAACCAGGGGTGGGGATCAGTACTTC.

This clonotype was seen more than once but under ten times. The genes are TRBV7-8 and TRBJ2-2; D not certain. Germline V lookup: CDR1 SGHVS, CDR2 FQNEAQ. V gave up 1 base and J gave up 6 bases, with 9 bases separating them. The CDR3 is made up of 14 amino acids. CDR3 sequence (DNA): TGTGCCAGCAGCTTAGTGGGTAGGGCCGGGGAGCTGTTTTTT. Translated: CASSLVGRAGELFF.

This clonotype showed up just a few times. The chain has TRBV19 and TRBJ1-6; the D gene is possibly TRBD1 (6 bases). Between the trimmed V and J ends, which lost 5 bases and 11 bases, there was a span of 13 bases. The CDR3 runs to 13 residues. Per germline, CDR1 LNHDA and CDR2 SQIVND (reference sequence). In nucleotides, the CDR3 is TGTGCCAGTAGTCCTACAGGGAGTCCACCCCTCCACTTT. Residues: CASSPTGSPPLHF.

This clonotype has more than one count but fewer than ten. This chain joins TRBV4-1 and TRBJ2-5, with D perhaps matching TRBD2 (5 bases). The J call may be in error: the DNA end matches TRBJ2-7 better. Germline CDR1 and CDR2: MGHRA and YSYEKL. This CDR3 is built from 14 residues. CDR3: CASSQGSGTYEQYF. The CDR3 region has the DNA TGCGCCAGCAGCCAAGGGTCGGGGACCTACGAGCAGTACTTC.

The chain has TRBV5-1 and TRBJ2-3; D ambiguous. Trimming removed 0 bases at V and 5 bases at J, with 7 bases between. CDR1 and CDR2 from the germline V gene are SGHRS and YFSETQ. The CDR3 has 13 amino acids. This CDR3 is CASSLVGLDTQYF. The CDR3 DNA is TGCGCCAGCAGCTTGGTCGGTTTAGATACGCAGTATTTT.

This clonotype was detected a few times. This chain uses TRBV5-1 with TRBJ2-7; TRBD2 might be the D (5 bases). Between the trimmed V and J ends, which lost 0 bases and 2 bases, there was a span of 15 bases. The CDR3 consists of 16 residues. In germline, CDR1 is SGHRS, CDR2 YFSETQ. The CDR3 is CASSLESRAGPYEQYF. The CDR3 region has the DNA TGCGCCAGCAGCTTGGAGTCCCGGGCGGGCCCCTACGAGCAGTACTTC.

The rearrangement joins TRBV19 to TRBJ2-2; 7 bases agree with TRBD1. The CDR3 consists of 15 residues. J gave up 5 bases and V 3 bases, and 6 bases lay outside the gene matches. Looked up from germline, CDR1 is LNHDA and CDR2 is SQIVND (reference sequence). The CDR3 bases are TGTGCCAGTAGTATTTCAGGGGGACGGACCGGGGAGCTGTTTTTT. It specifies CASSISGGRTGELFF.

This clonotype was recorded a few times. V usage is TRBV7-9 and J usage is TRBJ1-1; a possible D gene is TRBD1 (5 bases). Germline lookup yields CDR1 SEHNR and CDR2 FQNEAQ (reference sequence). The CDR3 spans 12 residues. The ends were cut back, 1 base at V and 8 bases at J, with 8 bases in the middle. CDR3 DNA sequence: TGTGCCAGCAGCTTAGAATGGACAGAAGCTTTCTTT. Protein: CASSLEWTEAFF.

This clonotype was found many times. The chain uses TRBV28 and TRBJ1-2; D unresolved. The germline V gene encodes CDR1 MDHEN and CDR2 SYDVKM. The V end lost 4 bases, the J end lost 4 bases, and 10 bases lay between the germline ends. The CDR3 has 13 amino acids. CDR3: CASSSQDAYGYTF. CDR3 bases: TGTGCCAGCAGTTCTCAGGATGCCTATGGCTACACCTTC.

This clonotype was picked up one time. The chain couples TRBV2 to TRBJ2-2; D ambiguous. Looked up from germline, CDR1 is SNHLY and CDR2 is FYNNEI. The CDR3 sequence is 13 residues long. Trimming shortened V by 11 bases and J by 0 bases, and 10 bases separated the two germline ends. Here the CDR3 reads CAVGGANTGELFF. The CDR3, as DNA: TGTGCCGTCGGTGGGGCGAACACCGGGGAGCTGTTTTTT.

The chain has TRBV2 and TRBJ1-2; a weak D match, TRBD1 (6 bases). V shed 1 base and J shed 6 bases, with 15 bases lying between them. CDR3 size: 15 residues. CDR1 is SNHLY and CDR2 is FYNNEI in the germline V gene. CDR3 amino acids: CASSEDRAAMNGYTF. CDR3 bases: TGTGCCAGCAGTGAAGACAGGGCGGCGATGAATGGCTACACCTTC.

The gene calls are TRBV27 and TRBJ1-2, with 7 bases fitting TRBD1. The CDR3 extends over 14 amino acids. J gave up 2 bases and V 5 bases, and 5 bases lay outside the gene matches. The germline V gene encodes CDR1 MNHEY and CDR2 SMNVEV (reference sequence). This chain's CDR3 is CASSRTGQNYGYTF. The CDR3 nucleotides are TGTGCCAGCAGTCGAACGGGACAGAACTATGGCTACACCTTC.

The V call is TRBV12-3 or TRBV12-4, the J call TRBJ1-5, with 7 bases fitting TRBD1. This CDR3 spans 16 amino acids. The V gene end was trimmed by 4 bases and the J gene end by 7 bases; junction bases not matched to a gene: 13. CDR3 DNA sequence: TGTGCCAGCAGTTCTCGGAGACAGGGTGTGGGGCAGCCCCAGCATTTT. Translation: CASSSRRQGVGQPQHF.

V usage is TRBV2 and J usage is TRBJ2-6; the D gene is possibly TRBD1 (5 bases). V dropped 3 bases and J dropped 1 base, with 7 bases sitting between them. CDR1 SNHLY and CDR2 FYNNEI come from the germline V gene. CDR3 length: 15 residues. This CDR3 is CASSESGSGANVLTF. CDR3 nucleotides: TGTGCCAGCAGTGAGTCAGGGTCTGGGGCCAACGTCCTGACTTTC.

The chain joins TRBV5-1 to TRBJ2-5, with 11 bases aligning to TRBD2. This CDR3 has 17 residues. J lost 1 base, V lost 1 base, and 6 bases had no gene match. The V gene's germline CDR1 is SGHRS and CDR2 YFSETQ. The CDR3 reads CASSLIPGLAVQETQYF. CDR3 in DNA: TGCGCCAGCAGCTTGATCCCGGGACTAGCGGTCCAAGAGACCCAGTACTTC.